Described below is a single T cell receptor beta chain sequence and its context. Additional DNA sequences in this sample encode the identical CDR3. These data are taken from a study of cytomegalovirus exposure and HLA in healthy donors. Amplification used 60 Vbeta primers and 13 Jbeta primers. Assay used: immunoSEQ multiplex PCR; TCRdb lists only in-frame clones, some missing. The sample lists some 57,000 clones; roughly nine tenths were seen once. Nominally healthy donors were sampled, though unrecorded immune exposures were likely. In germline, CDR1 is MGHRA, CDR2 YSYEKL. V lost 4 bases and J lost 7, with 19 bases in between. CDR3 length: 15 amino acids.

The rearrangement uses TRBV4-1 and TRBJ1-2, with D possibly being TRBD1 (5 bases). This receptor was taken from a young man in good health and CMV-seropositive. The sequenced sample was PBMCs. The CDR3 DNA follows: TGCGCCAGCAGCCTTGAGGCCAGGGTGAAGCGTGGCTACACCTTC. It translates to CASSLEARVKRGYTF.